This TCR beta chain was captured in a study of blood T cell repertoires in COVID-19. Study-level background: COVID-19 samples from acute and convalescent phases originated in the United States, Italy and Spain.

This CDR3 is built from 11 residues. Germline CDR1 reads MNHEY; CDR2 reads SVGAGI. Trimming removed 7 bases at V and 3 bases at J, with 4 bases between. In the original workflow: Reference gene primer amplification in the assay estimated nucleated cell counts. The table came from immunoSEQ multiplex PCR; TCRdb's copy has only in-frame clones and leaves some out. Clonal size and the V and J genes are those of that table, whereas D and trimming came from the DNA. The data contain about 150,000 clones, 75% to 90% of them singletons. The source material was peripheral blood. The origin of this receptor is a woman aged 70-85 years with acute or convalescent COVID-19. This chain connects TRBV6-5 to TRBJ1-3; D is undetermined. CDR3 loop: CASTLGNTIYF. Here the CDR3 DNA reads TGTGCCAGCACCCTTGGAAACACCATATATTTT.